This T cell receptor (beta chain) was obtained from a study of tumour-infiltrating T cells in Burkitt lymphoma. Study summary: Productive clonality predicted overall and progression-free survival.

Germline values: CDR1 SGHRS, CDR2 YFSETQ. V was shortened by 2 bases and J by 6 bases, with 11 bases between the two germline ends. There are 14 residues in the CDR3. Repertoires were generated with immunoSEQ multiplex PCR, while TCRdb's copy carries only in-frame clones and drops some. Here the sample spans about 5,600 clones, 16% being singletons. The sample was tumor tissue. This sequence was found in a human donor with diffuse large B-cell lymphoma. The chain couples TRBV5-1 to TRBJ2-2, with D perhaps TRBD1 (6 bases). As DNA, the CDR3 is TGCGCCAGCAGCTTAACAGGGTATGCCGGGGAGCTGTTTTTT. The encoded protein is CASSLTGYAGELFF.